The 11 T cell receptor beta chains reported below all come from one sample, sequenced in a study of OX40 agonist ivuxolimab in advanced cancers. The assay was immunoSEQ multiplex PCR, and TCRdb's table has in-frame clones only and misses some. The sample has 20,000 to 25,000 clones, 70% to 85% seen once. The source was CD4+ or CD8+ T cells sorted from blood, collected in a trial of the OX40 agonist ivuxolimab. Every receptor here comes from an adult with an advanced solid tumor such as melanoma, head and neck, liver or kidney cancer.

The chain combines TRBV7-2 with TRBJ1-5; D call uncertain. Germline CDR1 SGHTA, CDR2 FQGNSA. V lost 5 bases to trimming and J lost 2 bases, with 13 bases between them. This CDR3 has 15 residues. CDR3 region: CASSPGPHGNQPQHF. In nucleotides, the CDR3 is TGTGCCAGCAGCCCAGGACCACACGGCAATCAGCCCCAGCATTTT.

The chain employs TRBV21-1 and TRBJ1-5. TRBV21-1 is tagged as a pseudogene. This CDR3 comprises 11 residues. The DNA for the CDR3 is TGTGCCAGCAGCAAAGAAGGGCCCCAGCATTTT. Residues: CASSKEGPQHF.

The genes are TRBV18 and TRBJ1-1, with 7 bases aligning to TRBD1. Germline CDR1 is KGHSH and CDR2 is LQKENI. The trim removed 5 bases at V and 3 bases at J, leaving 6 bases unmatched. The CDR3 runs to 14 residues. The DNA for the CDR3 is TGTGCCAGCTCAAGACAGGGTTTGGACACTGAAGCTTTCTTT. Its translation: CASSRQGLDTEAFF.

There are a few counts of this clone. V usage is TRBV15 and J usage is TRBJ2-1; 8 nucleotides align to TRBD1. V lost 1 base, J lost 7 bases, and 6 bases stayed unmatched. CDR1 LNHNV and CDR2 YYDKDF come from the germline V gene (reference sequence). The length of the CDR3 is 15 residues. DNA of the CDR3: TGTGCCACCAGCAGAGCCGGACAGGGATCAAATGAGCAGTTCTTC. This encodes CATSRAGQGSNEQFF. Looking up the rest from reference TRBV15 and TRBJ2-1 gives the full variable domain: DAMVIQNPRYQVTQFGKPVTLSCSQTLNHNVMYWYQQKSSQAPKLLFHYYDKDFNNEADTPDNFQSRRPNTSFCFLDIRSPGLGDTAMYLCATSRAGQGSNEQFFGPGTRLTVL.

In its sample, this clone was seen a few times. The chain uses TRBV13 and TRBJ2-2, with TRBD1 as a possible D gene (5 bases). Germline CDR1 PRHDT, CDR2 FYEKMQ (reference sequence). CDR3 length equals 16 residues. V was clipped by 2 bases and J by 2 bases, with 12 bases between them. DNA of the CDR3: TGTGCCAGCAGCTTACTATGGGGCGCAAACACCGGGGAGCTGTTTTTT. Its translation: CASSLLWGANTGELFF.

The chain couples TRBV7-9 to TRBJ2-3, with 11 bases matching TRBD2. The trim removed 5 bases at V and 8 bases at J, leaving 12 bases unmatched. The CDR3 is 16 residues long. Per germline, CDR1 SEHNR and CDR2 FQNEAQ (reference sequence). CDR3 nucleotides: TGTGCCAGCAGCGCGACTAGCGGGACGGCCGGGGTTACGCAGTATTTT. It codes for CASSATSGTAGVTQYF.

This clone was seen only once. The chain combines TRBV27 with TRBJ1-5, with 7 bases matching TRBD1. The CDR3 contains 15 residues. V gave up 8 bases and J gave up 0 bases; unmatched junction bases: 7. The V gene's germline CDR1 is MNHEY and CDR2 SMNVEV (reference sequence). The chain's CDR3 is CASGGTDNSNQPQHF. Here the CDR3 DNA reads TGTGCCAGCGGTGGGACAGATAATAGCAATCAGCCCCAGCATTTT.

The V gene is TRBV11-2, the J gene TRBJ1-2; a possible D gene is TRBD1 (6 bases). The CDR3 length is 12 residues. V lost 0 bases and J lost 7, with 6 bases in between. The germline V gene encodes CDR1 SGHAT and CDR2 FQNNGV. CDR3 sequence (DNA): TGTGCCAGCAGCTTAGACAGGGGTGGCTACACCTTC. Protein: CASSLDRGGYTF.

V usage is TRBV7-8 and J usage is TRBJ1-6, with D perhaps TRBD1 (6 bases). Germline assignment: CDR1 SGHVS and CDR2 FQNEAQ. Trimming took 4 bases from V and 6 from J, leaving 13 bases between them. The CDR3 runs to 15 residues. The CDR3 reads CASSSLGGSNSPLHF. CDR3 in DNA: TGTGCCAGCAGCTCCCTAGGGGGAAGTAATTCACCCCTCCACTTT.

The rearrangement uses TRBV28 and TRBJ2-7; D is uncertain. The CDR3 extends over 13 amino acids. Germline CDR1 is MDHEN and CDR2 is SYDVKM. Trimming stripped 4 bases from V and 3 bases from J, with 10 bases between. As DNA, the CDR3 is TGTGCCAGCAGTTCCCAATCTAACTACGAGCAGTACTTC. It yields the protein CASSSQSNYEQYF.

In this sample, this clone turned up once. V usage is TRBV2 and J usage is TRBJ2-7; 7 nucleotides agree with TRBD1. The J call may not be correct, given that the DNA end is closer to TRBJ2-1. CDR1 is SNHLY, CDR2 FYNNEI, per germline. The CDR3 length is 13 residues. The CDR3 bases are TGTGCCAGCAGTGAAACAGGGGATAATGAGCAGTTCTTC. Its translation is CASSETGDNEQFF.